This T cell receptor beta chain derives from a study of Graves' ophthalmopathy and Graves' hyperthyroidism. Study background: Samples of peripheral blood were obtained at initial diagnosis, prior to treatment of any kind. Whole-study findings and limits: The blood repertoire also included most expanded thyroid clonotypes above 0.001 frequency.

It was from roughly 10 ml of fresh peripheral blood that the PBMCs came. The CDR3 consists of 14 residues. The V gene lost 6 bases and the J gene lost 9 bases, with 21 bases spanning the gap. The germline V gene encodes CDR1 MGHDK and CDR2 SYGVNS. Note on this clonotype: Antigen unknown. This could be a read error, since a much larger clone is one nucleotide away.

The sequenced template was RNA, covering the TCR beta CDR3 region. Scientists carried out first-round RT-PCR using HTBI primers and then a second-round multiplex PCR. TCRdb independently ran MiXCR on the multiplex PCR reads; one entry per CDR3 protein. The sample yields 650,000 to 900,000 distinct CDR3 sequences, 40% seen once. V gene TRBV25-1 combines with J gene TRBJ2-7; perhaps TRBD1 as D (6 bases). The material sequenced was peripheral blood. The origin of this receptor is an adult man with Graves' ophthalmopathy. CDR3 sequence reads: CASSLGGMLNGQYF. CDR3 bases: TGTGCCAGCAGCTTAGGGGGAATGCTAAACGGGCAGTACTTC.